These T cell receptor beta chains were read from a single sample in a study of blood T cell repertoires in COVID-19. The assay was immunoSEQ multiplex PCR, and TCRdb's table has in-frame clones only and misses some. The data show about 200,000 clones, around nine tenths seen once. The specimen was peripheral blood. The origin of the receptors is a man younger than 30 with active or convalescent COVID-19. Both conserved end residues are part of each CDR3. The D gene is left open where the match is weak. Expanded clones get a size class; other rows say once, few or many, or leave the size out.

clone_size	j_call	v_call	cdr3_length	d_call	cdr3_nt	cdr3_aa
.	TRBJ2-5	TRBV12-3/TRBV12-4	12	TRBD2	TGTGCCAGCAGCCCCGGGGGGGGGACCCAGTACTTC	CASSPGGGTQYF
.	TRBJ2-7	TRBV2	15	.	TGTGCCAGCAGTGTTATTTCGGGTCTGGGGGCCGAGCAGTACTTC	CASSVISGLGAEQYF
.	TRBJ2-3	TRBV29-1	10	.	TGCAGCGTTGTGGGCGATACGCAGTATTTT	CSVVGDTQYF
.	TRBJ1-2	TRBV4-3	15	.	TGCGCCAGCAGCCAAGTAATTGGGGAGGCCTATGGCTACACCTTC	CASSQVIGEAYGYTF
.	TRBJ1-2	TRBV27	15	.	TGTGCCAGCAGTCCTGATCTTGTGGGAGACTATGGCTACACCTTC	CASSPDLVGDYGYTF
.	TRBJ1-5	TRBV6-4	15	.	TGTGCCAGCAGGAACCGGGAAAATAGCAATCAGCCCCAGCATTTT	CASRNRENSNQPQHF
.	TRBJ1-4	TRBV3-1/TRBV3-2	14	TRBD1	TGTGCCAGCAGCCCCTCAGGGGGTGTGGAAAAACTGTTTTTT	CASSPSGGVEKLFF
.	TRBJ2-2	TRBV28	13	.	TGTGCCAGCAGTTTATCTTTTTCCGGGGAGCTGTTTTTT	CASSLSFSGELFF
.	TRBJ1-2	TRBV12-3/TRBV12-4	13	.	TGTGCCAGCAGCCGCGGCGGGTTCGATGGCTACACCTTC	CASSRGGFDGYTF
once	TRBJ1-6	TRBV30	15	TRBD1	TGTGCCTGGAGTGTACTAGGGACAGTGGATTCACCCCTCCACTTT	CAWSVLGTVDSPLHF
.	TRBJ2-5	TRBV2	11	.	TGTGCCAGCAAAGGGAGGGAGACCCAGTACTTC	CASKGRETQYF
.	TRBJ1-1	TRBV10-3	12	TRBD1	TGTGCCATCAGCCCGGGACAGACTGAAGCTTTCTTT	CAISPGQTEAFF
.	TRBJ2-1	TRBV7-9	13	.	TGTGCCAGCAGCATCGCCGGGACAAATGAGCAGTTCTTC	CASSIAGTNEQFF
.	TRBJ1-1	TRBV6-1	14	.	TGTGCCAGCAGTGACGAGTTCCGGGGCACTGAAGCTTTCTTT	CASSDEFRGTEAFF
once	TRBJ2-7	TRBV13	14	TRBD1	TGTGCCAGCAGCTTAGGGGGGGACAGGCGGACACAGTACTTC	CASSLGGDRRTQYF
.	TRBJ1-2	TRBV4-3	12	.	TGCGCCAGCAGCCAAGACTCGGGTGGCTACACCTTC	CASSQDSGGYTF
.	TRBJ1-2	TRBV7-9	13	TRBD1	TGTGCCAGCAGCCGAGAGGGGGCGCCTGGCTACACCTTC	CASSREGAPGYTF
once	TRBJ2-3	TRBV5-1	15	.	TGCGCCAGCAGCTCGGGACATGTCATTTCAGATACGCAGTATTTT	CASSSGHVISDTQYF
.	TRBJ1-2	TRBV19	14	TRBD1	TGTGCCAGTAGGGAGACAGGGGGTGACTATGGCTACACCTTC	CASRETGGDYGYTF
.	TRBJ1-4	TRBV7-9	16	TRBD1	TGTGCCAGCAGCGATAGACAGGGGGCAGTTTTTGAAAAACTGTTTTTT	CASSDRQGAVFEKLFF
.	TRBJ2-1	TRBV3-1/TRBV3-2	13	TRBD2	TGTGCCAGCAGATCAGCGGGGGGGTATGAGCAGTTCTTC	CASRSAGGYEQFF
.	TRBJ1-4	TRBV4-2	18	.	TGTGCCAGCAGCCAAGCTGGGACACGGGGTAACAACGTTGGAAAACTGTTTTTT	CASSQAGTRGNNVGKLFF
.	TRBJ2-7	TRBV6-6	13	.	TGTGCCAGCAGTTACTCGAGCGTTGCCGAGCAGTACTTC	CASSYSSVAEQYF
.	TRBJ1-1	TRBV18	13	.	TGTGCCAGCTCACCAATTTCGAGCACTGAAGCTTTCTTT	CASSPISSTEAFF
.	TRBJ1-5	TRBV9	13	.	TGTGCCAGCAGCGGGCGGGGCAATCAGCCCCAGCATTTT	CASSGRGNQPQHF